This entry concerns a single T cell receptor beta chain. Its matching antigen is unknown. Around 29 ml of blood was drawn into EDTA tubes. The V end lost 5 bases, the J end lost 9 bases, and 16 bases lay between the germline ends. The CDR3 runs 13 residues. Germline V lookup: CDR1 SEHNR, CDR2 FQNEAQ (reference sequence). The sample is drawn from a study of untreated major depressive disorder. Notes on the study in general: Depressed patients' CD4+ T cells carried increased TRBV05-01 (Vbeta 5.1) usage versus control CD4+ T cells. Sequencing comparisons covered only three preselected Vbeta families.

Produced via immunoSEQ multiplex PCR; TCRdb's table is partial and in-frame only. The sample holds about 13,000 clones; just over 90% are singletons and the top ten take about 1.7%. The sequencing input was CD4+ T cells from PBMCs. The clonotype comes from a woman in her 30s with major depressive disorder. V is TRBV7-9 and J is TRBJ1-1; perhaps TRBD1 as D (5 bases). The CDR3 nucleotides read TGTGCCAGCAGCAGGAAAACCGGGACGCAAGCTTTCTTT. Encoded protein: CASSRKTGTQAFF.